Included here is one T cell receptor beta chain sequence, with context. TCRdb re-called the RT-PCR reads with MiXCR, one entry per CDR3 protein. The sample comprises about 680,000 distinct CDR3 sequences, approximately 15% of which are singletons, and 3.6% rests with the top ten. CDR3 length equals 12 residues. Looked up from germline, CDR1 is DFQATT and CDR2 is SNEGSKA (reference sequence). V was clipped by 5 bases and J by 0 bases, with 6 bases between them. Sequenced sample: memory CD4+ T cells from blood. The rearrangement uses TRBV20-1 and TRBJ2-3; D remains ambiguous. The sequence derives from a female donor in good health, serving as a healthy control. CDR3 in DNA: TGCAGTGCTGGGCTAAGCACAGATACGCAGTATTTT. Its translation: CSAGLSTDTQYF.